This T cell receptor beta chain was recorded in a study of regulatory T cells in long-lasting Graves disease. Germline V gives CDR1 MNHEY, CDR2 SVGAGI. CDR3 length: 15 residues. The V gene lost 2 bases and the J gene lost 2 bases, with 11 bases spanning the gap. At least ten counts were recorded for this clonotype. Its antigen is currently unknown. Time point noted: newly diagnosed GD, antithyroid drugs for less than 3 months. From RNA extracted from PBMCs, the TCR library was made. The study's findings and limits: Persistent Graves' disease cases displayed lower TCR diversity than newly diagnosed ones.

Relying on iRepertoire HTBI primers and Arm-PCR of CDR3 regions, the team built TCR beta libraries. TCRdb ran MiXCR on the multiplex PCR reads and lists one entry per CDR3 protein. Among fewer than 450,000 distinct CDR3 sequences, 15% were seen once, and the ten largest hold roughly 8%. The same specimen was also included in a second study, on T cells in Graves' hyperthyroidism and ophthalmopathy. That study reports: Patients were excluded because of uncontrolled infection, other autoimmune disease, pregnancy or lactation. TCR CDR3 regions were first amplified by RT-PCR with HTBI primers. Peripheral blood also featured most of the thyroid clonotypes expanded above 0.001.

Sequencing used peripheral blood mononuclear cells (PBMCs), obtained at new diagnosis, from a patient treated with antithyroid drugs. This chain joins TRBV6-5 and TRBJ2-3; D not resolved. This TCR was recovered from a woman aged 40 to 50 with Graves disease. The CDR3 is CASSYSEYPTDTQYF. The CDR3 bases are TGTGCCAGCAGTTACAGTGAATACCCCACAGATACGCAGTATTTT.